Below, 14 T cell receptor beta chains from the same sample are listed, as sequenced in a study of blood T cell repertoires in COVID-19. Profiling relied on immunoSEQ multiplex PCR, and the TCRdb table lists in-frame clones only, not all of them. The sample consists of around 220,000 clones, around 82% of them appearing once. The sequencing sample was made of PBMCs or T cells enriched from blood (not recorded which). Every receptor here comes from a woman between 40 and 55 years old with acute COVID-19.

V usage is TRBV4-3 and J usage is TRBJ1-1, with D uncertain. This CDR3 is 13 amino acids long. The V end was cut by 1 base, the J end by 1 base, with 4 bases between. Germline CDR1 reads LGHNA; CDR2 reads YSLEER. The CDR3 is CASSQASNTEAFF. The DNA of the CDR3 is TGCGCCAGCAGCCAAGCTTCGAACACTGAAGCTTTCTTT.

The V and J genes are TRBV14 and TRBJ1-2; unclear D gene. Trimming stripped 0 bases from V and 6 bases from J, with 17 bases between. Germline CDR1 reads SGHDN; CDR2 reads FVKESK. This CDR3 contains 16 residues. The CDR3: CASSQDNMRLEDGYTF. The CDR3 coding sequence is TGTGCCAGCAGCCAAGATAATATGCGGTTGGAGGATGGCTACACCTTC.

CDR3 sequence (DNA): TGCGCCAGCAGCGGACAGACTGTACCCTGGGAGACCCAGTACTTC. Amino acids: CASSGQTVPWETQYF. The chain uses TRBV5-1 and TRBJ2-5; D is possibly TRBD1 (6 bases). From germline, CDR1 is SGHRS and CDR2 YFSETQ. The length of the CDR3 is 15 residues. The V end was cut by 4 bases, the J end by 5 bases, with 18 bases between.

The chain joins TRBV6-6 to TRBJ2-7; 8 bases match TRBD1. After removal of 6 bases from V and 5 bases from J, the junction contained 12 bases not matched to a gene. Germline-derived CDR1 and CDR2 are MNHNY and SVGAGI (reference sequence). CDR3 length: 15 amino acids. CDR3 nucleotides: TGTGCCAGCAGGAGGGAGGACAGGGATTTCGACGAGCAGTACTTC. Protein: CASRREDRDFDEQYF.

This clone has just one count. The chain couples TRBV28 to TRBJ1-1, with D possibly matching TRBD1 (5 bases). V was trimmed by 5 bases and J by 5 bases, leaving 9 bases between them. Per germline, CDR1 MDHEN and CDR2 SYDVKM. This CDR3 has 12 residues. CDR3 DNA sequence: TGTGCCAGCAGTCGGGGGGGTACTGAAGCTTTCTTT. This translates into CASSRGGTEAFF. Filled out from reference TRBV28 and TRBJ1-1, the complete variable domain reads DVKVTQSSRYLVKRTGEKVFLECVQDMDHENMFWYRQDPGLGLRLIYFSYDVKMKEKGDIPEGYSVSREKKERFSLILESASTNQTSMYLCASSRGGTEAFFGQGTRLTVV.

V usage is TRBV9 and J usage is TRBJ1-2, with 8 bases aligning to TRBD1. The V gene end was trimmed by 3 bases and the J gene end by 7 bases; junction bases not matched to a gene: 8. The CDR3 consists of 14 residues. The germline V gene encodes CDR1 SGDLS and CDR2 YYNGEE. For the CDR3, the DNA is TGTGCCAGCAGCGCCACAGGGGGGCCGGCTGGCTACACCTTC. It is translated as CASSATGGPAGYTF.

As concerns this clone: At one end the junction does not follow the germline gene, possibly because of a read error. V usage is TRBV28 and J usage is TRBJ1-4; 7 bases match TRBD1. CDR3 length equals 13 residues. The germline CDR1 and CDR2 sequences are MDHEN and SYDVKM. This chain's CDR3 is CASRDPGQRWVGF. CDR3 DNA sequence: TGTGCCAGCAGGGACCCGGGACAGCGATGGGTAGGCTTT.

This chain connects TRBV18 to TRBJ1-2; D perhaps matches TRBD1 (6 bases). Germline V gene data show CDR1 as KGHSH and CDR2 as LQKENI. The CDR3 runs to 15 residues. V was pared by 4 bases and J by 5 bases, with 17 bases between. The CDR3 coding sequence is TGTGCCAGCTCACTAGACAGGCTGCTTTTTTATGGCTACACCTTC. Its protein is CASSLDRLLFYGYTF.

The J gene is TRBJ2-7, the V gene TRBV7-9, with 9 bases that match TRBD2. The CDR3 loop spans 14 amino acids. Germline V gene lookup returns CDR1 SEHNR and CDR2 FQNEAQ (reference sequence). J lost 4 bases, V lost 5 bases, and 6 bases had no gene match. The CDR3 DNA reads TGTGCCAGCAGCCGTAGCGGGAGATCGTACGAGCAGTACTTC. This encodes CASSRSGRSYEQYF.

This clone occurred many times. The rearrangement uses TRBV29-1 and TRBJ1-1; 9 bases fit TRBD1. The CDR3 contains 13 residues. V shed 4 bases and J 5 bases; nucleotides not matched to a gene: 5. CDR1 is SQVTM and CDR2 is ANQGSEA in the germline V gene. The CDR3 sequence is CSVVGQGGTEAFF. Written as DNA, the CDR3 is TGCAGCGTTGTGGGACAGGGAGGAACTGAAGCTTTCTTT.

V gene TRBV2 combines with J gene TRBJ1-1; TRBD1 matches at 11 bases. Germline values: CDR1 SNHLY, CDR2 FYNNEI. V lost 5 bases, J lost 4 bases, and 9 bases stayed unmatched. The CDR3 is made up of 16 amino acids. CDR3 residues: CASSYLKDRGPTEAFF. The DNA of the CDR3 is TGTGCCAGCAGTTATCTAAAGGACAGGGGGCCCACTGAAGCTTTCTTT.

This clone was detected only once. The J gene is TRBJ2-7, the V gene TRBV28; 8 bases fit TRBD1. Germline assignment: CDR1 MDHEN and CDR2 SYDVKM. Trimming took 1 base from V and 1 from J; bases not matched to a gene: 6. The CDR3 consists of 16 residues. The CDR3: CASSLSGTGSSYEQYF. The CDR3 DNA follows: TGTGCCAGCAGTTTATCCGGGACAGGTTCATCCTACGAGCAGTACTTC.

The J gene is TRBJ1-3, the V gene TRBV5-8; D is undetermined. Germline V lookup: CDR1 SGHTS, CDR2 YDEGEE. The CDR3 length is 15 residues. Trimming shortened V by 1 base and J by 4 bases, and 12 bases separated the two germline ends. Here the CDR3 reads CASSLRSNIGNTIYF. The CDR3 DNA sequence: TGTGCCAGCAGCTTGAGATCTAATATAGGAAACACCATATATTTT. The whole variable domain, remainder taken from reference TRBV5-8 and TRBJ1-3, is EAGVTQSPTHLIKTRGQQATLRCSPISGHTSVYWYQQALGLGLQFLLWYDEGEERNRGNFPPRFSGRQFPNYSSELNVNALELEDSALYLCASSLRSNIGNTIYFGEGSWLTVV.

This CDR3 reads CASSTNGMGLHYNEQFF. CDR3 in DNA: TGTGCCAGCAGCACGAATGGGATGGGACTACACTACAATGAGCAGTTCTTC. The J gene is TRBJ2-1, the V gene TRBV11-2, with TRBD2 matching over 7 bases. Germline V gene sequence: CDR1 SGHAT, CDR2 FQNNGV. CDR3 size: 17 residues. J lost 3 bases, V lost 5 bases, and 13 bases had no gene match.